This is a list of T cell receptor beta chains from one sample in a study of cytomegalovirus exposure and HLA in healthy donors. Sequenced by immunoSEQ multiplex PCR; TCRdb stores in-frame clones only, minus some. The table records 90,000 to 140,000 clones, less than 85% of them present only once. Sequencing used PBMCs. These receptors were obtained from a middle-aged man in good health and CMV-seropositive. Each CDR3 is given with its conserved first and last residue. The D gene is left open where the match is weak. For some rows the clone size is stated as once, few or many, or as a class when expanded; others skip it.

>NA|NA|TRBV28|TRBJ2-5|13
CASRGVGGETQYF
TGTGCCAGCAGAGGGGTGGGAGGTGAGACCCAGTACTTC
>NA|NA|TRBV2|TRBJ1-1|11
CASSQYTEAFF
TGTGCCAGCAGTCAGTACACTGAAGCTTTCTTT
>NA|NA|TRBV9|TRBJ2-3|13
CASSVGSADTQYF
TGTGCCAGCAGCGTAGGTTCGGCAGATACGCAGTATTTT
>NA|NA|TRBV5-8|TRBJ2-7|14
CASSSGRGLYEQYF
TGTGCCAGCAGCTCCGGGAGGGGGCTCTACGAGCAGTACTTC
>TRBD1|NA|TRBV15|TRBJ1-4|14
CATSRGTGEEKLFF
TGTGCCACCAGCAGGGGGACAGGGGAAGAAAAACTGTTTTTT
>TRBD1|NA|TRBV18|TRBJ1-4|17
CASSPGQGTASNEKLFF
TGTGCCAGCTCCCCGGGACAGGGGACCGCATCTAATGAAAAACTGTTTTTT
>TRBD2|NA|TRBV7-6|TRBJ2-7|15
CASSPGAGVFYEQYF
TGTGCCAGCAGCCCCGGGGCGGGGGTTTTTTACGAGCAGTACTTC
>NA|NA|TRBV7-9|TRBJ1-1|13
CASSSVGATEAFF
TGTGCCAGCAGCTCAGTAGGGGCCACTGAAGCTTTCTTT
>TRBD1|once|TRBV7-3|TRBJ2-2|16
CASSRQGTANTGELFF
TGTGCCAGCAGTCGACAGGGTACGGCGAACACCGGGGAGCTGTTTTTT
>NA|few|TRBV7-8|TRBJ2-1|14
CASSYGPSNNEQFF
TGTGCCAGCAGCTACGGTCCGTCCAACAATGAGCAGTTCTTC
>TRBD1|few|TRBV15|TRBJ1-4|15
CATSRGGQGDEKLFF
TGTGCCACCAGCAGAGGGGGACAGGGGGATGAAAAACTGTTTTTT
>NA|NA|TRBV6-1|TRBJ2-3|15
CASSDGRFYTDTQYF
TGTGCCAGCAGTGATGGCAGGTTTTACACAGATACGCAGTATTTT
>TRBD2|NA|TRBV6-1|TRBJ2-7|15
CACELAGAGSYEQYF
TGTGCCTGCGAACTAGCGGGAGCCGGCTCCTACGAGCAGTACTTC
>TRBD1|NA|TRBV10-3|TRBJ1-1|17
CAISESDRGPLNTEAFF
TGTGCCATCAGTGAATCGGACAGGGGGCCCCTGAACACTGAAGCTTTCTTT
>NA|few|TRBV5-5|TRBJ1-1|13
CASSLVDSTEAFF
TGTGCCAGCAGCTTGGTCGACTCGACTGAAGCTTTCTTT
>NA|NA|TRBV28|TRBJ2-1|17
CASTSDGGVAEYNEQFF
TGTGCCAGCACCTCGGACGGGGGAGTCGCGGAATACAATGAGCAGTTCTTC
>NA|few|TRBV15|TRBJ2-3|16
CATSKRASGNTDTQYF
TGTGCCACCAGCAAGAGGGCCAGTGGTAACACAGATACGCAGTATTTT
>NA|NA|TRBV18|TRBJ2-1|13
CASSPETRNEQFF
TGTGCCAGCTCACCGGAGACGCGCAATGAGCAGTTCTTC
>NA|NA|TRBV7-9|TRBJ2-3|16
CASSSLAAKGADTQYF
TGTGCCAGCAGCTCGCTAGCGGCTAAGGGGGCAGATACGCAGTATTTT
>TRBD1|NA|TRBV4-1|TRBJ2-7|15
CASSPQAGGSDEQYF
TGCGCCAGCAGCCCCCAGGCAGGGGGATCGGACGAGCAGTACTTC
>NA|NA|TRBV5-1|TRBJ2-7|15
CASSLGGALTYEQYF
TGCGCCAGCAGCTTGGGGGGCGCTTTGACTTACGAGCAGTACTTC
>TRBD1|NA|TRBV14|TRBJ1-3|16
CASSQEIGTVGNTIYF
TGTGCCAGCAGCCAAGAAATCGGGACAGTCGGAAACACCATATATTTT
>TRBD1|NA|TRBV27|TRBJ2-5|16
CASSLTTGGHGETQYF
TGTGCCAGCAGTTTAACGACAGGGGGCCACGGGGAGACCCAGTACTTC
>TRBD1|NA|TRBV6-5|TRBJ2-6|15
CASSYDRAGANVLTF
TGTGCCAGCAGTTACGACAGGGCTGGGGCCAACGTCCTGACTTTC
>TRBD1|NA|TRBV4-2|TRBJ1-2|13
CASSQGTGEGYTF
TGTGCCAGCAGCCAAGGGACAGGGGAAGGCTACACCTTC
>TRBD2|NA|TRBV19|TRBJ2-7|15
CASSRGLAGPSEQYF
TGTGCCAGTAGTAGGGGACTAGCGGGACCCTCCGAGCAGTACTTC
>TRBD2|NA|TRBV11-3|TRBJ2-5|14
CASSFGLAGETQYF
TGTGCCAGCAGCTTCGGACTAGCGGGAGAGACCCAGTACTTC
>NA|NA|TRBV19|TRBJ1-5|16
CASSPQRGGAGQPQHF
TGTGCCAGTAGTCCTCAGCGGGGGGGCGCGGGTCAGCCCCAGCATTTT
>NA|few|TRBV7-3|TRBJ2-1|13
CASSLHGEGEQFF
TGTGCCAGCAGCTTACACGGCGAGGGTGAGCAGTTCTTC
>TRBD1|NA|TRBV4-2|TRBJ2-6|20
CASSQEGGDRLFSGANVLTF
TGTGCCAGCAGCCAAGAAGGGGGCGACAGGCTCTTTTCTGGGGCCAACGTCCTGACTTTC
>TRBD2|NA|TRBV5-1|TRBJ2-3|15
CASSLNPGGTDTQYF
TGCGCCAGCAGCTTGAACCCGGGAGGTACAGATACGCAGTATTTT
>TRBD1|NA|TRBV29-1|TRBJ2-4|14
CSVVGQLSKNIQYF
TGCAGCGTTGTGGGACAGCTCTCCAAAAACATTCAGTACTTC
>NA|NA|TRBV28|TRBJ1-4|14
CASVRGSTNEKLFF
TGTGCCAGCGTACGGGGATCAACTAATGAAAAACTGTTTTTT
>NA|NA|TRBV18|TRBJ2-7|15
CASSPSAGADYEQYF
TGTGCCAGCTCACCATCGGCAGGGGCGGACTACGAGCAGTACTTC
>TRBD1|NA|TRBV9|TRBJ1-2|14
CASSVGTGDYGYTF
TGTGCCAGCAGCGTCGGGACAGGGGACTATGGCTACACCTTC
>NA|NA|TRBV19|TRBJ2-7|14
CASSSQGNYYEQYF
TGTGCCAGTAGTAGTCAGGGAAACTACTACGAGCAGTACTTC
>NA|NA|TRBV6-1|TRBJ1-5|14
CASSMGQTISLQHF
TGTGCCAGCAGTATGGGGCAAACAATCAGCCTCCAGCATTTT
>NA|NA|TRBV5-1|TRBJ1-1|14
CASSLEAGVGEAFF
TGCGCCAGCAGCTTGGAAGCAGGGGTAGGTGAAGCTTTCTTT
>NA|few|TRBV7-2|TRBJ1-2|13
CASSLDGSYGYTF
TGTGCCAGCAGCTTAGACGGGAGCTATGGCTACACCTTC
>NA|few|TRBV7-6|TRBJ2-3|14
CASSSDKDTDTQYF
TGTGCCAGCAGCTCCGACAAAGACACAGATACGCAGTATTTT
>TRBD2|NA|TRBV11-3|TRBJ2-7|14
CASSRGEHSYEQYF
TGTGCCAGCAGCCGGGGGGAGCACTCCTACGAGCAGTACTTC
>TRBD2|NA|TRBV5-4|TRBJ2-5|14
CASSSGTSGQTQYF
TGTGCCAGCAGTTCCGGGACTAGCGGCCAGACCCAGTACTTC
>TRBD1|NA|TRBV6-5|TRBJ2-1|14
CASSGTGSYNEQFF
TGTGCCAGCAGCGGGACAGGCTCCTACAATGAGCAGTTCTTC
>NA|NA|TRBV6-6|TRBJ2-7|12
CASSLLAYEQYF
TGTGCCAGCAGTCTACTCGCCTACGAGCAGTACTTC
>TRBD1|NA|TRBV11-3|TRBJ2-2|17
CASSLGTGTGRTGELFF
TGTGCCAGCAGCTTGGGAACCGGGACAGGGAGAACCGGGGAGCTGTTTTTT
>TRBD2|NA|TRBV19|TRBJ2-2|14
CASKGLADTGELFF
TGTGCCAGTAAGGGACTAGCGGACACCGGGGAGCTGTTTTTT
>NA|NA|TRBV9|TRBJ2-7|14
CASSVVSGRSEQYF
TGTGCCAGCAGCGTAGTATCAGGGCGGTCGGAGCAGTACTTC
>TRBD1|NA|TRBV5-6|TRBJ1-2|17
CASSLLGQGAANYGYTF
TGTGCCAGCAGCCTACTGGGGCAGGGGGCGGCTAACTATGGCTACACCTTC
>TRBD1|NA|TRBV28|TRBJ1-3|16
CASSSNRGRVGNTIYF
TGTGCCAGCAGTTCCAACAGGGGGCGGGTTGGAAACACCATATATTTT
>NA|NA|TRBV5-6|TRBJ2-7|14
CASSLQGRYVEQYF
TGTGCCAGCAGCTTGCAGGGGCGCTACGTGGAGCAGTACTTC
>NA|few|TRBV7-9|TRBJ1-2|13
CASSLGSGYGYTF
TGTGCCAGCAGCCTCGGGTCCGGCTATGGCTACACCTTC
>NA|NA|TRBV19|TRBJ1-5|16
CASSILTQYSNQPQHF
TGTGCCAGTAGTATACTGACTCAATATAGCAATCAGCCCCAGCATTTT
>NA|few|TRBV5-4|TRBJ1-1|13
CASSLNMNTEAFF
TGTGCCAGCAGCTTGAACATGAACACTGAAGCTTTCTTT
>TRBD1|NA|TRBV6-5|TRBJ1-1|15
CASSTPDRGVTEAFF
TGTGCCAGCAGTACCCCCGACAGGGGGGTCACTGAAGCTTTCTTT
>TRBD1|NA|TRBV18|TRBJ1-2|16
CASSPGTGSLVYGYTF
TGTGCCAGCTCACCAGGGACAGGTTCCTTGGTCTATGGCTACACCTTC
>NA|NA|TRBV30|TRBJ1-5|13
CAWSNIGGQPQHF
TGTGCCTGGAGTAATATCGGCGGGCAGCCCCAGCATTTT
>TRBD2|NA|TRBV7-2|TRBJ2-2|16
CASSLVAGGRGGELFF
TGTGCCAGCAGCCTTGTAGCGGGGGGGCGGGGCGGGGAGCTGTTTTTT